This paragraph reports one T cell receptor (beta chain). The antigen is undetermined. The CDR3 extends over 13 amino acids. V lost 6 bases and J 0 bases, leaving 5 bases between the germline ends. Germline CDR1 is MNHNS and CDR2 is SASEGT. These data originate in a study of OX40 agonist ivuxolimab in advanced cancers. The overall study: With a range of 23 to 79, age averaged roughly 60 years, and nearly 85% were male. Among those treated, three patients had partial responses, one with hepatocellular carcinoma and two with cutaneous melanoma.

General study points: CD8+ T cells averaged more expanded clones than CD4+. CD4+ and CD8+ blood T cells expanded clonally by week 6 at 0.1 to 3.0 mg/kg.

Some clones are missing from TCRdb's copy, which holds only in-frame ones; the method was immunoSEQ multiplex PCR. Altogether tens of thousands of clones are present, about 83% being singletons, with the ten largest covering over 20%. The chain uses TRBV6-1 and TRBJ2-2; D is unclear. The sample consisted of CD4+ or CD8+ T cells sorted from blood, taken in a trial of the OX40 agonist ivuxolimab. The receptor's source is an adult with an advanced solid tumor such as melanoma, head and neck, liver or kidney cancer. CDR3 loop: CASSPTNTGELFF. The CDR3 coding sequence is TGTGCCAGCAGCCCCACGAACACCGGGGAGCTGTTTTTT.